This T cell receptor (beta chain) was captured in a study of PD-1 blockade in classical Hodgkin lymphoma. Study observations and caveats: Still unresolved is the cause of the repertoire differences, which may be disease activity or prior therapy. At C4D1, TCR diversity had climbed significantly for CD4+ cells, though not for CD8+ cells. According to reports, newly diagnosed patients had lower baseline TCR diversity than healthy donors, and relapsed/refractory patients had lower baseline TCR diversity still.

Points on this clone: Its antigen is currently unknown.

Time point reported: cycle 4 day 1 (C4D1), after less than 7 weeks of nivolumab. Each and every patient relapsed after autologous stem cell transplantation, and patients got differing brentuximab vedotin exposure. CD4+ T cells were purified from thawed PBMCs by negative selection. This table comes from immunoSEQ multiplex PCR, and its TCRdb copy is limited to in-frame clones, with some not included. The sample has under 15,000 clones; roughly 83% are singletons. The material sequenced was CD4+ T cells from blood, taken before the fourth cycle of nivolumab. This clonotype was sampled from a human donor with classical Hodgkin lymphoma.

The CDR3 nucleotides are TGTGCCAGTAGTATGCTGAGGGACAGGGTCATTGGGGACTATGGCTACACCTTC. Its translation: CASSMLRDRVIGDYGYTF. This rearrangement joins TRBV19 to TRBJ1-2, with TRBD1 matching over 9 bases. V lost 3 bases, J lost 3 bases, and 14 bases stayed unmatched. This CDR3 has 18 residues. The V gene's germline CDR1 is LNHDA and CDR2 SQIVND (reference sequence).